This passage covers 6 T cell receptor beta chains from one sample sequenced in a study of cytomegalovirus exposure and HLA in healthy donors. A multiplex PCR was run with 60 Vbeta primers and 13 Jbeta primers. Assay used: immunoSEQ multiplex PCR; TCRdb lists only in-frame clones, some missing. The table includes some 160,000 clones, around nine tenths detected once. Sequenced sample: PBMCs. The receptors originated from a woman between 18 and 29 years old in good health and CMV-seronegative.

J is TRBJ2-5 and V is TRBV6-5; D is perhaps TRBD1 (6 bases). The J call may be faulty, since TRBJ2-7 better matches the DNA end. Germline-derived CDR1 and CDR2 are MNHEY and SVGAGI. CDR3 length: 14 amino acids. The CDR3 nucleotides are TGTGCCAGCAGTTACTCGGGGGCATCCTACGAGCAGTACTTC. Encoded protein: CASSYSGASYEQYF.

The rearrangement joins TRBV28 to TRBJ1-5; unclear D gene. There are 16 residues in the CDR3. With 4 bases removed from V and 1 base from J, the gap between germline ends came to 14 bases. The germline V gene encodes CDR1 MDHEN and CDR2 SYDVKM. DNA for the CDR3: TGTGCCAGCAGTTCCTCTGTCACCCTAAGCAATCAGCCCCAGCATTTT. It is translated as CASSSSVTLSNQPQHF. Full variable domain (missing parts from reference TRBV28 and TRBJ1-5): DVKVTQSSRYLVKRTGEKVFLECVQDMDHENMFWYRQDPGLGLRLIYFSYDVKMKEKGDIPEGYSVSREKKERFSLILESASTNQTSMYLCASSSSVTLSNQPQHFGDGTRLSIL.

This sequence joins TRBV4-1 and TRBJ2-7, with a tentative D call TRBD2 (6 bases). V gave up 0 bases and J gave up 1 base, with 10 bases separating them. The CDR3 spans 15 residues. Per germline, CDR1 MGHRA and CDR2 YSYEKL. CDR3 amino acids: CASSQDPGGSYEQYF. CDR3 sequence (DNA): TGCGCCAGCAGCCAAGATCCCGGGGGATCCTACGAGCAGTACTTC.

The chain couples TRBV12-5 to TRBJ2-7, with D possibly matching TRBD2 (6 bases). The V end lost 0 bases, the J end lost 3 bases, and 18 bases lay between the germline ends. The CDR3 loop spans 17 amino acids. Per the germline V gene, CDR1 is LGHNT and CDR2 is FRNRAP. The chain's CDR3 is CASGLVPRASASYEQYF. The CDR3 nucleotides read TGTGCTAGTGGTTTGGTACCCCGGGCTAGCGCTAGCTACGAGCAGTACTTC.

This chain joins TRBV2 and TRBJ1-5, with 8 bases lining up with TRBD1. J lost 5 bases, V lost 3 bases, and 6 bases had no gene match. Per germline, CDR1 SNHLY and CDR2 FYNNEI. The CDR3 consists of 15 residues. The CDR3 region has the DNA TGTGCCAGCAGTGAGTTCGACAGGGGCCATCAGCCCCAGCATTTT. Encoded protein: CASSEFDRGHQPQHF. Based on the CDR3 plus reference TRBV2 and TRBJ1-5, the full variable domain is EPEVTQTPSHQVTQMGQEVILRCVPISNHLYFYWYRQILGQKVEFLVSFYNNEISEKSEIFDDQFSVERPDGSNFTLKIRSTKLEDSAMYFCASSEFDRGHQPQHFGDGTRLSIL.

This chain uses TRBV4-2 with TRBJ1-2, with 7 nucleotides matching TRBD1. This CDR3 region has 12 residues. J gave up 8 bases and V 3 bases, and 3 bases lay outside the gene matches. The germline CDR1 and CDR2 sequences are LGHNA and YNFKEQ. CDR3 in amino acids: CASSQRGQGYTF. The CDR3, as DNA: TGTGCCAGCAGCCAGAGGGGGCAAGGCTACACCTTC.